The 20 T cell receptor beta chains below come from one sample, sequenced in a study of PD-L1 blockade in urothelial cancer. Profiling relied on immunoSEQ multiplex PCR, and the TCRdb table lists in-frame clones only, not all of them. The data contain more than 90,000 clones, about 91% of them seen just once; the ten biggest clones take up approximately 3.8%. Time point indicated: peripheral blood 6 weeks after treatment start. This sample comprised PBMCs, obtained around atezolizumab (anti-PD-L1) treatment. The source is a man in his sixties with urothelial cancer.

The chain recombines TRBV12-1 with TRBJ2-5; TRBD1 is the table's D call, not checked against the DNA. TRBV12-1 is termed a pseudogene. This CDR3 has 14 amino acids. The CDR3 loop is CASRQQGSVETQYF. CDR3 DNA: TGTGCCAGCAGGCAACAGGGAAGCGTCGAGACCCAGTACTTC.

This sequence joins TRBV29-1 and TRBJ1-1; no definite D call. The germline V gene encodes CDR1 SQVTM and CDR2 ANQGSEA. V was shortened by 2 bases and J by 5 bases, with 9 bases between the two germline ends. The CDR3 spans 12 residues. CDR3 coding DNA: TGCAGCGTTGAATTGGAGGTTACTGAAGCTTTCTTT. The encoded protein is CSVELEVTEAFF.

The chain links TRBV7-2 to TRBJ2-1; 15 nucleotides line up with TRBD2. J lost 0 bases, V lost 5 bases, and 5 bases had no gene match. This CDR3 region has 18 residues. CDR1 SGHTA and CDR2 FQGNSA come from the germline V gene. CDR3 sequence reads: CASSPGLAGGSSYNEQFF. As DNA, the CDR3 is TGTGCCAGCAGCCCCGGACTAGCGGGAGGGAGCTCCTACAATGAGCAGTTCTTC.

In its sample, this clone was seen once. The chain couples TRBV4-3 to TRBJ2-1; 9 bases are shared with TRBD2. There are 17 residues in the CDR3. Germline CDR1 is LGHNA and CDR2 is YSLEER. V dropped 1 base and J dropped 15; count of bases not matched to a gene: 19. The CDR3 bases are TGCGCCAGCAGCCAAGGAGGTCGTAGCGGGAGTTTAAAACTGCCGTTCTTC. It is translated as CASSQGGRSGSLKLPFF.

This clone appeared a single time. V gene TRBV19 combines with J gene TRBJ2-7; 11 bases fit TRBD2. The V gene end was trimmed by 3 bases and the J gene end by 1 base; junction bases not matched to a gene: 8. The CDR3 length is 17 residues. From germline, CDR1 is LNHDA and CDR2 SQIVND (reference sequence). The CDR3 bases are TGTGCCAGTAGTATTGTCACTAGCGGGGGCACATCCTACGAGCAGTACTTC. Amino acids: CASSIVTSGGTSYEQYF.

V usage is TRBV18 and J usage is TRBJ1-1; D gene ambiguous. The V and J ends lost 3 bases and 3 bases respectively, with 11 bases between them. Germline-derived CDR1 and CDR2 are KGHSH and LQKENI. The CDR3 consists of 14 residues. The CDR3 protein is CASSPSLADTEAFF. CDR3 in DNA: TGTGCCAGCTCACCTTCTTTAGCGGACACTGAAGCTTTCTTT.

The CDR3 region has the DNA TGTGCCAGCAGTCAACCTTCCGGGGAGGGAGAGCAGTACTTC. Translation gives CASSQPSGEGEQYF. The chain links TRBV6-4 to TRBJ2-7, with 7 bases identical to TRBD2. Germline V gene sequence: CDR1 MRHNA, CDR2 SNTAGT. CDR3 length: 14 amino acids. V was pared by 5 bases and J by 7 bases, with 11 bases of the junction left unmatched.

The rearrangement joins TRBV7-8 to TRBJ2-7; 9 bases match TRBD2. CDR1 and CDR2 (germline): SGHVS, FQNEAQ. The CDR3 totals 17 residues. V lost 5 bases and J lost 0; bases outside the gene matches: 11. Here the CDR3 DNA reads TGTGCCAGCAGCCTACGGATGCTTAGCGGGAGCTCCTACGAGCAGTACTTC. This codes for CASSLRMLSGSSYEQYF.

This chain uses TRBV4-1 with TRBJ2-3; 14 bases match TRBD2. The CDR3 is 14 residues long. V shed 6 bases and J 8 bases; nucleotides not matched to a gene: 4. Germline assignment: CDR1 MGHRA and CDR2 YSYEKL. The CDR3 bases are TGCGCCAGCAGGACTAGCGGGGGGGCCAGTACGCAGTATTTT. As protein: CASRTSGGASTQYF.

The chain links TRBV19 to TRBJ2-4, with D maybe TRBD2 (6 bases). The germline gives CDR1 LNHDA, CDR2 SQIVND (reference sequence). V lost 6 bases to trimming and J lost 0 bases, with 27 bases between them. This CDR3 comprises 20 residues. CDR3 in amino acids: CASSVGSGRRGKVAKNIQYF. The CDR3 nucleotides are TGTGCCAGTAGCGTAGGGAGCGGACGGCGGGGCAAAGTAGCCAAAAACATTCAGTACTTC.

This clone was detected only once. This chain joins TRBV5-1 and TRBJ2-3, with 8 nucleotides matching TRBD2. The V gene end was trimmed by 2 bases and the J gene end by 6 bases; junction bases not matched to a gene: 17. CDR3 length: 18 residues. Germline V lookup: CDR1 SGHRS, CDR2 YFSETQ. The CDR3, as DNA: TGCGCCAGCAGCTTCTTTCAGGGCGGCGGGGGGTTTGCGGATACGCAGTATTTT. Its translation: CASSFFQGGGGFADTQYF.

This chain links TRBV28 with TRBJ1-4; possible D gene TRBD1, 6 bases. Germline loops: CDR1 MDHEN, CDR2 SYDVKM. V lost 2 bases and J lost 8, with 15 bases in between. This CDR3 region has 15 residues. The DNA for the CDR3 is TGTGCCAGCAGTTTAGCAGGGGATATGGGGGAAAAACTGTTTTTT. Protein sequence: CASSLAGDMGEKLFF.

This rearrangement joins TRBV19 to TRBJ1-5; 8 positions agree with TRBD1. Germline V gene lookup returns CDR1 LNHDA and CDR2 SQIVND (reference sequence). CDR3 length: 14 amino acids. V lost 5 bases, J lost 7 bases, and 7 bases stayed unmatched. The CDR3: CASSGGQARQPQHF. The CDR3 nucleotides are TGTGCCAGTAGTGGGGGACAGGCCAGGCAGCCCCAGCATTTT. Drawing the rest from reference TRBV19 and TRBJ1-5, the complete variable domain is DGGITQSPKYLFRKEGQNVTLSCEQNLNHDAMYWYRQDPGQGLRLIYYSQIVNDFQKGDIAEGYSVSREKKESFPLTVTSAQKNPTAFYLCASSGGQARQPQHFGDGTRLSIL.

The chain recombines TRBV4-2 with TRBJ2-7; tentative D call: TRBD2 (5 bases). The CDR3 has 13 amino acids. The V end lost 0 bases, the J end lost 9 bases, and 12 bases lay between the germline ends. Per the germline V gene, CDR1 is LGHNA and CDR2 is YNFKEQ. CDR3 bases: TGTGCCAGCAGCCAAGATTATATTGAGGGGCAGTACTTC. It specifies CASSQDYIEGQYF.

The rearrangement uses TRBV2 and TRBJ2-3, with 8 bases lining up with TRBD2. The CDR3 is made up of 16 amino acids. Germline CDR1 is SNHLY and CDR2 is FYNNEI. The ends lost 3 bases at V and 5 bases at J; junction bases unmatched: 10. CDR3 bases: TGTGCCAGCAGTGATACAGACGGGGGGGCAGGAGATACGCAGTATTTT. This codes for CASSDTDGGAGDTQYF.

CDR3 nucleotides: TGTGCCAGCAGGAGAGGAGGGGACACCGGGGAGCTGTTTTTT. Protein sequence: CASRRGGDTGELFF. V and J are TRBV2 and TRBJ2-2, with TRBD2 as a possible D gene (6 bases). CDR3 length equals 14 residues. CDR1 is SNHLY and CDR2 is FYNNEI in the germline V gene. V was trimmed by 6 bases and J by 3 bases, leaving 11 bases between them.

The rearrangement links TRBV11-3 to TRBJ2-3, with TRBD1 matching 9 bases. This CDR3 has 16 residues. CDR1 and CDR2 (germline): SGHNT, YENEEA. V shed 4 bases, J shed 0 bases, and the junction held 5 bases outside the gene matches. CDR3 sequence (DNA): TGTGCCAGCAGCTCGGGACAGGGAGGCAGCACAGATACGCAGTATTTT. This gives the protein CASSSGQGGSTDTQYF. Full variable domain (missing parts from reference TRBV11-3 and TRBJ2-3): EAGVVQSPRYKIIEKKQPVAFWCNPISGHNTLYWYLQNLGQGPELLIRYENEEAVDDSQLPKDRFSAERLKGVDSTLKIQPAELGDSAVYLCASSSGQGGSTDTQYFGPGTRLTVL.

This chain links TRBV19 with TRBJ2-5, with D unresolved. V was cut by 0 bases and J by 7 bases, with 12 bases left in between. Germline loops: CDR1 LNHDA, CDR2 SQIVND (reference sequence). The CDR3 length is 14 residues. The CDR3: CASSIEGSRRTQYF. As DNA, the CDR3 is TGTGCCAGTAGTATAGAGGGTAGCCGGAGGACCCAGTACTTC.

This chain joins TRBV6-1 and TRBJ2-5; 10 bases are shared with TRBD1. Germline V CDR1 and CDR2: MNHNS, SASEGT. The CDR3 runs to 13 residues. The V segment lost 4 bases and the J segment 4 bases; nucleotides outside the gene matches: 0. The CDR3 loop reads CASSGDRGETQYF. In DNA form, the CDR3 reads TGTGCCAGCAGTGGGGACAGGGGAGAGACCCAGTACTTC.

The chain employs TRBV5-1 and TRBJ2-7; TRBD2 aligns across 8 bases. V lost 0 bases and J lost 0; bases outside the gene matches: 2. Germline V CDR1 and CDR2: SGHRS, YFSETQ. This CDR3 is built from 15 residues. CDR3 DNA sequence: TGCGCCAGCAGCTTGGCAGCGGGGGCCTCCTACGAGCAGTACTTC. Its translation: CASSLAAGASYEQYF.